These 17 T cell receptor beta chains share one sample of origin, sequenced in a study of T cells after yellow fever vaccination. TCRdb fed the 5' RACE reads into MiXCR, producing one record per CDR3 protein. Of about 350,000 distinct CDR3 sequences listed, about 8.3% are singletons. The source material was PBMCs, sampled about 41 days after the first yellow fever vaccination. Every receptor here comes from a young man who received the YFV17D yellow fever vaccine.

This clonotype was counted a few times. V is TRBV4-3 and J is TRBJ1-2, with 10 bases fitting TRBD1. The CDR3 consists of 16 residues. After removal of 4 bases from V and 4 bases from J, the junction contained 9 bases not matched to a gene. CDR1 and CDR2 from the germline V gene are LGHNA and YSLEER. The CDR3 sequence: CASSPTPGQGTYGYTF. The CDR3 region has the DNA TGCGCCAGCAGCCCGACCCCGGGACAGGGGACCTATGGCTACACCTTC.

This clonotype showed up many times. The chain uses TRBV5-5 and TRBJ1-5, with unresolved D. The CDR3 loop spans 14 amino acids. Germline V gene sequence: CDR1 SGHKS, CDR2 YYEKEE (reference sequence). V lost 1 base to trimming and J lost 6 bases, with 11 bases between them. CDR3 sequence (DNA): TGTGCCAGCAGCTTGCTGGCCAGGCCTCAGCCCCAGCATTTT. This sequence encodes CASSLLARPQPQHF.

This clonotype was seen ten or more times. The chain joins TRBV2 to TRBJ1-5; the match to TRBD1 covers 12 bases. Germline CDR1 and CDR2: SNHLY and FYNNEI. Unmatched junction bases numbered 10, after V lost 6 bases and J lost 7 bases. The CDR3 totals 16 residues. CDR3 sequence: CASSAPGQGAAQPQHF. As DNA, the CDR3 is TGTGCCAGCAGCGCCCCGGGACAGGGGGCTGCGCAGCCCCAGCATTTT.

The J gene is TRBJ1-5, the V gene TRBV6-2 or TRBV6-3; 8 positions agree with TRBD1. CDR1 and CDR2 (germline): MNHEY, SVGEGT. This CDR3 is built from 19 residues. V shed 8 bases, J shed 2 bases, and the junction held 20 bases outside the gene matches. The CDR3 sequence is CASGELDRGTPMRNQPQHF. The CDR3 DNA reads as TGTGCCAGCGGAGAATTAGACAGGGGCACTCCTATGCGCAATCAGCCCCAGCATTTT.

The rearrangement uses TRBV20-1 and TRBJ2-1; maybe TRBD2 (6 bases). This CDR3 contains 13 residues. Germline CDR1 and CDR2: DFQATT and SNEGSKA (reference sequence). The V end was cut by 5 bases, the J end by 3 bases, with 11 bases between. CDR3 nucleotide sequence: TGCAGTGCTCCGGGACTTCTCTACAATGAGCAGTTCTTC. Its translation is CSAPGLLYNEQFF.

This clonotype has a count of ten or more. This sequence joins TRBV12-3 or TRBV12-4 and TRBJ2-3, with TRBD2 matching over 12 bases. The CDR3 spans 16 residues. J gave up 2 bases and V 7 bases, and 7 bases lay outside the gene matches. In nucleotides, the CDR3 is TGTGCCAGCAATTCCAGACTAGCGGGGGTCACAGATACGCAGTATTTT. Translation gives CASNSRLAGVTDTQYF.

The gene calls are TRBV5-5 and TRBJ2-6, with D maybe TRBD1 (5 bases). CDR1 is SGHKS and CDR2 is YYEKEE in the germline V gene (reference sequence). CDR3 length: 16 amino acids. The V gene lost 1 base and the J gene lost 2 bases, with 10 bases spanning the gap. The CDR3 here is CASSLQGAAGANVLTF. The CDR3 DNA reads TGTGCCAGCAGCTTGCAAGGGGCTGCTGGGGCCAACGTCCTGACTTTC.

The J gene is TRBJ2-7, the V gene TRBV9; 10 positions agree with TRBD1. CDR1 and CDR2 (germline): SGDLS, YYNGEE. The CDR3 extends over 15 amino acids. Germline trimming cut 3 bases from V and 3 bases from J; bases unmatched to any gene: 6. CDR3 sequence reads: CASSGRDRGLYEQYV. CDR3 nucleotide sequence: TGTGCCAGCAGCGGAAGGGACAGGGGCCTCTACGAGCAGTACGTC.

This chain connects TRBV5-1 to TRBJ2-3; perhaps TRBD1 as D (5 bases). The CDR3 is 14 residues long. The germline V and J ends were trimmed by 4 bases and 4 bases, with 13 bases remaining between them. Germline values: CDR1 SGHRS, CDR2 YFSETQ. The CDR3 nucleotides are TGCGCCAGCAGCAACCTAGGGGAAGCAGATACGCAGTATTTT. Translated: CASSNLGEADTQYF.

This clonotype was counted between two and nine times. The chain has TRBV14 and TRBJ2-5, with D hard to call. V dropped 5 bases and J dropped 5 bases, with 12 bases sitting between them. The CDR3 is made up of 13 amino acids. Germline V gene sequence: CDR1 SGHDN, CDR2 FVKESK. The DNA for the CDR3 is TGTGCCAGCAGCTCCAAGGCCCTGGAGACCCAGTACTTC. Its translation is CASSSKALETQYF.

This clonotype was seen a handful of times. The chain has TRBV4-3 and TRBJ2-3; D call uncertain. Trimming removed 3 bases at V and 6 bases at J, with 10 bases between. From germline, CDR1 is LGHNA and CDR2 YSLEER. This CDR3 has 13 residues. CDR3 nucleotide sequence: TGCGCCAGCAGCCAGACCATAAGCGATACGCAGTATTTT. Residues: CASSQTISDTQYF.

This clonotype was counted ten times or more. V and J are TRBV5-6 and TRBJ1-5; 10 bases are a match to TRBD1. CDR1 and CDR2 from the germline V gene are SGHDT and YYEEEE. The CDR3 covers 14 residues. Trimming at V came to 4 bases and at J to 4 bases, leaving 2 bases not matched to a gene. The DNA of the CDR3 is TGTGCCAGCAGCGGACAGGGGGGGAATCAGCCCCAGCATTTT. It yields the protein CASSGQGGNQPQHF.

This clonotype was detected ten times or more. The CDR3 protein is CASSRDRGNYGYTF. The CDR3 bases are TGTGCCAGTAGTCGCGACAGGGGGAACTATGGCTACACCTTC. This chain joins TRBV19 and TRBJ1-2, with TRBD1 identical over 9 bases. Trimming at V came to 5 bases and at J to 2 bases, leaving 3 bases not matched to a gene. Germline CDR1 is LNHDA and CDR2 is SQIVND (reference sequence). The length of the CDR3 is 14 residues.

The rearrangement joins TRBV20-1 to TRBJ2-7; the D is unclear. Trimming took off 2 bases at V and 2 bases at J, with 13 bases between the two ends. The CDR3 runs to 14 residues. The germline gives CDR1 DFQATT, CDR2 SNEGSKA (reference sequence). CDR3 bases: TGCAGTGCTAGAAATGCTCAGGCCGCCTACGAGCAGTACGTC. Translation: CSARNAQAAYEQYV.

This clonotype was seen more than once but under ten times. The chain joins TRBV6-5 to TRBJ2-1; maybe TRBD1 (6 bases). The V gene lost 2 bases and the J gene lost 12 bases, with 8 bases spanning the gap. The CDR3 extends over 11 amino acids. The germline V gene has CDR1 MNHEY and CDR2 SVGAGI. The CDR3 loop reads CASSYGGAQFF. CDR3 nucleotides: TGTGCCAGCAGTTACGGGGGCGCGCAGTTCTTC.

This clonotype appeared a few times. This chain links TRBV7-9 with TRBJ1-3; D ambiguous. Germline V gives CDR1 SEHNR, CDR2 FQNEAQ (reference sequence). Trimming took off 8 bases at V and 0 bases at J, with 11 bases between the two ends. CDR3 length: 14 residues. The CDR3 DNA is TGTGCCAGCGGGATTGAGCCCTCTGGAAACACCATATATTTT. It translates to CASGIEPSGNTIYF.

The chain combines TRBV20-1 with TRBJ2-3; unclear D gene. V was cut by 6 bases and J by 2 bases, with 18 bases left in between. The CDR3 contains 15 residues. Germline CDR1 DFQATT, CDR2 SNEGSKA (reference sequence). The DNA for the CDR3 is TGCAGTGCGGGTGGAGACCAACTATTCACAGATACGCAGTATTTT. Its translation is CSAGGDQLFTDTQYF.